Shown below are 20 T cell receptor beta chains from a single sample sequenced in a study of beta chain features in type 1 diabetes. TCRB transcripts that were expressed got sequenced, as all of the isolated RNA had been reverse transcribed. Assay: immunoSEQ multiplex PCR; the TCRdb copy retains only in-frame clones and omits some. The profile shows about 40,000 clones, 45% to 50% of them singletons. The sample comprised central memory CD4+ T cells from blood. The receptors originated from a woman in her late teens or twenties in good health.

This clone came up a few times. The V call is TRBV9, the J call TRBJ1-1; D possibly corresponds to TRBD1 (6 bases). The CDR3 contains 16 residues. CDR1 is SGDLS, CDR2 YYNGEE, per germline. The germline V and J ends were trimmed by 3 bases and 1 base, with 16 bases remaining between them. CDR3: CASSANSGASNTEAFF. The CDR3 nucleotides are TGTGCCAGCAGCGCGAACTCAGGGGCCTCGAACACTGAAGCTTTCTTT.

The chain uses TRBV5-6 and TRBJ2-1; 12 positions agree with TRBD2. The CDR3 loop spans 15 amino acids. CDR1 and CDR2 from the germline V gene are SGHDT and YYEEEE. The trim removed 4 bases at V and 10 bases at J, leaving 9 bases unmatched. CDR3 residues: CASSTGTSGPEEQFF. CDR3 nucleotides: TGTGCCAGCAGCACTGGGACTAGCGGGCCGGAAGAGCAGTTCTTC.

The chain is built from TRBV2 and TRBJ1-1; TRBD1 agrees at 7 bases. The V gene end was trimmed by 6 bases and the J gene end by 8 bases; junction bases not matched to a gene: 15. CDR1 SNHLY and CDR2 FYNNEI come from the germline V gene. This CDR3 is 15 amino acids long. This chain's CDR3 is CASRPPSPGGYEAFF. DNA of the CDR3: TGTGCCAGCAGGCCCCCCTCGCCAGGGGGTTACGAAGCTTTCTTT.

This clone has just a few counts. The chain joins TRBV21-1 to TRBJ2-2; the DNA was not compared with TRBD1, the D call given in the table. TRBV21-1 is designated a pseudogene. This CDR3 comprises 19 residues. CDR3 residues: CASSKPAVTGGNFTGELFF. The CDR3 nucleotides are TGTGCCAGCAGCAAACCGGCTGTCACAGGGGGCAACTTCACCGGGGAGCTGTTTTTT.

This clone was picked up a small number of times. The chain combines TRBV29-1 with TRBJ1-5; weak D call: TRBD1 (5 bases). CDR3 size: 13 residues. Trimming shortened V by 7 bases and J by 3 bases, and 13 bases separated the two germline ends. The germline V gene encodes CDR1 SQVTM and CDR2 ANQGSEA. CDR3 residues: CSAGGGTNQPQHF. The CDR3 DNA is TGCAGCGCCGGGGGAGGGACCAATCAGCCCCAGCATTTT.

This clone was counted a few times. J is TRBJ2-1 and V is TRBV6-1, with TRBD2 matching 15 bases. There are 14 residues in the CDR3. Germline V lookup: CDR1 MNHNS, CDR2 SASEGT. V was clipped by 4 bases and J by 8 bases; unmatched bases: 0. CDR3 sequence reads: CASSGTSGRDEQFF. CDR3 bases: TGTGCCAGCAGTGGGACTAGCGGGAGGGATGAGCAGTTCTTC.

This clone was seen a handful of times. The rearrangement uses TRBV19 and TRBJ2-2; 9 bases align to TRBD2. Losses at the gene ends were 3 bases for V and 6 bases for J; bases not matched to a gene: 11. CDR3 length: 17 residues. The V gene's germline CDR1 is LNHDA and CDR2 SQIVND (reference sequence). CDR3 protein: CASSIRAGGRAPGELFF. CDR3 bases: TGTGCCAGTAGTATTAGGGCGGGCGGGAGGGCGCCCGGGGAGCTGTTTTTT.

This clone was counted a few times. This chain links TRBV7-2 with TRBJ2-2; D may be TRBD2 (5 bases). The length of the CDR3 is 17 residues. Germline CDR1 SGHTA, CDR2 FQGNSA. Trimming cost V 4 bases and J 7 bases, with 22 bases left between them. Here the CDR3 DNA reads TGTGCCAGCAGCTCTTTTTCACGGATGACCAGCGGCGGGGAGCTGTTTTTT. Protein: CASSSFSRMTSGGELFF.

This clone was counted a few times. The CDR3 nucleotides read TGTGCCAGCAGTTTGTTCACAGGGGACAATCAGCCCCAGCATTTT. Protein: CASSLFTGDNQPQHF. The chain recombines TRBV28 with TRBJ1-5, with TRBD1 identical over 7 bases. The trim removed 3 bases at V and 3 bases at J, leaving 5 bases unmatched. This CDR3 region has 15 residues. Germline CDR1 and CDR2: MDHEN and SYDVKM. The full variable domain, completed using reference TRBV28 and TRBJ1-5, is DVKVTQSSRYLVKRTGEKVFLECVQDMDHENMFWYRQDPGLGLRLIYFSYDVKMKEKGDIPEGYSVSREKKERFSLILESASTNQTSMYLCASSLFTGDNQPQHFGDGTRLSIL.

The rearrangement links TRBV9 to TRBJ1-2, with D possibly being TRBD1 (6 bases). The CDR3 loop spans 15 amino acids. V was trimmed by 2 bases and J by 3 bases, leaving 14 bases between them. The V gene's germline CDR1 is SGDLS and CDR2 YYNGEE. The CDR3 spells CASSVSGVSDYGYTF. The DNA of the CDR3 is TGTGCCAGCAGCGTCTCAGGGGTGTCAGACTATGGCTACACCTTC. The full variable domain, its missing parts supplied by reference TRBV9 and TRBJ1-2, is DSGVTQTPKHLITATGQRVTLRCSPRSGDLSVYWYQQSLDQGLQFLIQYYNGEERAKGNILERFSAQQFPDLHSELNLSSLELGDSALYFCASSVSGVSDYGYTFGSGTRLTVV.

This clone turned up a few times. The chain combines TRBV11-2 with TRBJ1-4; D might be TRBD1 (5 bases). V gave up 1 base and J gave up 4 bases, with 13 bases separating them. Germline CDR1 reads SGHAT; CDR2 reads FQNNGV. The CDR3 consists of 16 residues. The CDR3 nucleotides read TGTGCCAGCAGCTTAGGAGGCGGGGCCTATAATGAAAAACTGTTTTTT. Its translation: CASSLGGGAYNEKLFF.

CDR3 sequence reads: CASSEVRADNEQFF. The CDR3 DNA sequence: TGTGCCAGCAGTGAAGTTAGAGCGGACAATGAGCAGTTCTTC. The rearrangement links TRBV6-1 to TRBJ2-1; perhaps TRBD2 as D (5 bases). This CDR3 comprises 14 residues. V shed 1 base and J shed 5 bases, with 9 bases lying between them. Germline-derived CDR1 and CDR2 are MNHNS and SASEGT.

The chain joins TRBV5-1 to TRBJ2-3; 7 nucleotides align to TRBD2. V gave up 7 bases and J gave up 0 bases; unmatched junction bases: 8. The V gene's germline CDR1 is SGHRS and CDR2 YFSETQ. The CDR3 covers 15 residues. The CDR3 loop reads CASHSRSGSTDTQYF. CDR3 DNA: TGCGCCAGCCACTCCCGTAGCGGGAGCACAGATACGCAGTATTTT.

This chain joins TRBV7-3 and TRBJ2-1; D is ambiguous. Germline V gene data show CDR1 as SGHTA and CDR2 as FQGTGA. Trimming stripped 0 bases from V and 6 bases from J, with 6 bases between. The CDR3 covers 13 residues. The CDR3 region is CASSLTAFNEQFF. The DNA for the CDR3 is TGTGCCAGCAGCTTAACAGCTTTCAATGAGCAGTTCTTC.

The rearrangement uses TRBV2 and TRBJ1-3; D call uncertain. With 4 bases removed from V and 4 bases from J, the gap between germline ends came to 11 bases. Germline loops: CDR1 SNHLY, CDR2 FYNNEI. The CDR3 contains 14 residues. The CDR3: CASSVTAQGNTIYF. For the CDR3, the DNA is TGTGCCAGCAGTGTTACAGCTCAAGGAAACACCATATATTTT.

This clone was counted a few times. CDR3 in amino acids: CASIPTGGSNQPQHF. In DNA form, the CDR3 reads TGTGCCAGTATCCCGACAGGGGGAAGCAATCAGCCCCAGCATTTT. The gene calls are TRBV19 and TRBJ1-5; TRBD1 matches at 9 bases. The V segment lost 7 bases and the J segment 1 base; nucleotides outside the gene matches: 5. Germline V gives CDR1 LNHDA, CDR2 SQIVND (reference sequence). The CDR3 is 15 amino acids.

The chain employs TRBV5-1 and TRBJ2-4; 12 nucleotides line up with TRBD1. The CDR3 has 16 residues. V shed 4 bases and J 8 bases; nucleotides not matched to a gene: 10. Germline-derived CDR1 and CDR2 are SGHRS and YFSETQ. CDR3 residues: CASSPRGQGAGDIQYF. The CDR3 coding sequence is TGCGCCAGCAGCCCTCGGGGACAGGGGGCGGGTGACATTCAGTACTTC.

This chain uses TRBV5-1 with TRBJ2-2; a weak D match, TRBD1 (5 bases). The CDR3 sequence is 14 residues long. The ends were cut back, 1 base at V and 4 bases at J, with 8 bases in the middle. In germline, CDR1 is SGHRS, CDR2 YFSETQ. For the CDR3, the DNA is TGCGCCAGCAGCTTGTCTCAGGGCACCGGGGAGCTGTTTTTT. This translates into CASSLSQGTGELFF.

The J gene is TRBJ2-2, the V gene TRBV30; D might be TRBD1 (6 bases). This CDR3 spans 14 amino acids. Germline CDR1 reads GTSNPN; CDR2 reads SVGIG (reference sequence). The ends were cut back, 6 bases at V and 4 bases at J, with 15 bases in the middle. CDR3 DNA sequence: TGTGCCTGCGCCGGTGACAGGACCACCGGGGAGCTGTTTTTT. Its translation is CACAGDRTTGELFF.

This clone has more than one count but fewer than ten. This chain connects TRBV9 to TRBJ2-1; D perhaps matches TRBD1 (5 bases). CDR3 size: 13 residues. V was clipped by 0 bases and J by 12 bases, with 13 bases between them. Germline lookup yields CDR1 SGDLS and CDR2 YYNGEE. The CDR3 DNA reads TGTGCCAGCAGCGTAGAGGGGTTCAACATGCAGTTCTTC. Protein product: CASSVEGFNMQFF.